This T cell receptor (beta chain) was sequenced for a study of OX40 agonist ivuxolimab in advanced cancers. Study-wide context: The patients received ivuxolimab by intravenous route every 2 weeks at 0.01 to 10 mg/kg.

V was pared by 1 base and J by 5 bases, with 12 bases between. The CDR3 has 14 amino acids. CDR1 is LGHNA, CDR2 YSLEER, per germline. The table came from immunoSEQ multiplex PCR; TCRdb's copy has only in-frame clones and leaves some out. In the table there are roughly 80,000 clones, 90% of which are singletons. This clonotype was sampled from an adult with an advanced solid tumor such as melanoma, head and neck, liver or kidney cancer. This chain connects TRBV4-3 to TRBJ2-7; D uncertain. This material consisted of CD4+ or CD8+ T cells sorted from blood, taken in a trial of the OX40 agonist ivuxolimab. CDR3 nucleotide sequence: TGCGCCAGCAGCCAAGGAGTCGTTTTAGACGAGCAGTACTTC. Residues: CASSQGVVLDEQYF.